A single sample gave rise to the 7 T cell receptor beta chains below, sequenced in a study of blood T cells in healthy people across ages. Sample-barcoded 5' priming and a J-beta primer mix drove a second PCR of about 7 to 11 cycles. Each CDR3 protein gets one entry after TCRdb re-called the 5' RACE reads with MiXCR. The sample includes some 1.4 million distinct CDR3 sequences, about 40% of them seen just once. Sequencing input: blood. The source is a woman aged 18-29 years in good health.

Of note for this clonotype: At one end the junction does not follow the germline gene, possibly because of a read error. This chain uses TRBV7-3 with TRBJ2-5; D may be TRBD1 or TRBD2 (6 bases each). The germline gives CDR1 SGHTA, CDR2 FQGTGA. This CDR3 contains 14 residues. DNA of the CDR3: TGTGCCAGCAGCAACCCGGGGGACAAAGAGATCCAGTACTTC. This gives the protein CASSNPGDKEIQYF.

The chain is built from TRBV18 and TRBJ2-5; 7 bases are a match to TRBD1. Trimming at V came to 3 bases and at J to 5 bases, leaving 9 bases not matched to a gene. The CDR3 is 15 amino acids. Per the germline V gene, CDR1 is KGHSH and CDR2 is LQKENI. This CDR3 reads CASSPNRGAVETQYF. In nucleotides, the CDR3 is TGTGCCAGCTCACCCAACAGGGGCGCAGTTGAGACCCAGTACTTC.

The chain uses TRBV12-3 or TRBV12-4 and TRBJ2-2; D call uncertain. Trimming removed 4 bases at V and 3 bases at J, with 9 bases between. This CDR3 contains 14 residues. CDR3 nucleotides: TGTGCCAGCAGTTCGAGCCTCGACACCGGGGAGCTGTTTTTT. Protein: CASSSSLDTGELFF.

J is TRBJ1-5 and V is TRBV6-5, with D unclear. This CDR3 spans 15 amino acids. Between the trimmed V and J ends, which lost 9 bases and 0 bases, there was a span of 15 bases. Germline assignment: CDR1 MNHEY and CDR2 SVGAGI. The CDR3 protein is CASRGDRNSNQPQHF. The CDR3 DNA reads TGTGCCAGTCGGGGAGACCGTAATAGCAATCAGCCCCAGCATTTT.

There are a few counts of this clonotype. V is TRBV7-2 and J is TRBJ2-1; 10 nucleotides line up with TRBD2. Germline-derived CDR1 and CDR2 are SGHTA and FQGNSA. The CDR3 contains 15 residues. Trimming took 5 bases from V and 9 from J; bases not matched to a gene: 10. CDR3 region: CASSPPLAGVSEQFF. In DNA form, the CDR3 reads TGTGCCAGCAGCCCCCCCCTAGCGGGAGTGAGTGAGCAGTTCTTC.

The rearrangement links TRBV15 to TRBJ2-3; a weak D match, TRBD1 (5 bases). CDR3 length equals 17 residues. Trimming removed 0 bases from V and 0 bases from J, with 13 bases in between. Germline CDR1 reads LNHNV; CDR2 reads YYDKDF (reference sequence). The chain's CDR3 is CATSRERGASSTDTQYF. In DNA form, the CDR3 reads TGTGCCACCAGCAGAGAAAGGGGCGCGTCTAGCACAGATACGCAGTATTTT.

The V call is TRBV9, the J call TRBJ1-1, with D perhaps TRBD1 (5 bases). This CDR3 contains 15 residues. Trimming cost V 0 bases and J 6 bases, with 15 bases left between them. Germline loops: CDR1 SGDLS, CDR2 YYNGEE. This chain's CDR3 is CASSVGGTDNAEAFF. CDR3 DNA: TGTGCCAGCAGCGTAGGGGGGACCGATAACGCTGAAGCTTTCTTT.